This entry lists 24 T cell receptor beta chains sequenced from one sample in a study of ipilimumab plus nivolumab after autologous stem cell transplantation. Assay used: immunoSEQ multiplex PCR; TCRdb lists only in-frame clones, some missing. Found here are about 10,000 clones, under 85% of them singletons; the top ten hold under 8.5%. The input for sequencing was PBMCs, taken in a trial of ipilimumab plus nivolumab as post-transplant consolidation. These receptors all stem from a male donor with diffuse large B-cell lymphoma.

The chain uses TRBV9 and TRBJ2-2; 10 nucleotides align to TRBD1. With 3 bases clipped from V and 6 bases from J, the junction kept 8 bases outside the gene matches. Germline V gene sequence: CDR1 SGDLS, CDR2 YYNGEE. This CDR3 comprises 16 residues. The DNA for the CDR3 is TGTGCCAGCAGCGCCTACGGGACAGGGGACCCCGGGGAGCTGTTTTTT. Protein: CASSAYGTGDPGELFF.

The chain links TRBV7-2 to TRBJ2-7; 8 bases agree with TRBD1. With 3 bases clipped from V and 9 bases from J, the junction kept 7 bases outside the gene matches. This CDR3 has 13 residues. Germline V gene lookup returns CDR1 SGHTA and CDR2 FQGNSA. CDR3 nucleotide sequence: TGTGCCAGCAGCTTTCAGGGGGCGCCGGGGCAGTACTTC. It is translated as CASSFQGAPGQYF.

The chain links TRBV7-8 to TRBJ2-1, with 8 bases lining up with TRBD2. The CDR3 runs 17 residues. The germline CDR1 and CDR2 sequences are SGHVS and FQNEAQ. V lost 5 bases to trimming and J lost 8 bases; unmatched junction nucleotides: 17. The DNA for the CDR3 is TGTGCCAGCAGCCCCGTGGGAGCGGGGGCCCTACTGTATGAGCAGTTCTTC. Its translation: CASSPVGAGALLYEQFF.

The J gene is TRBJ2-7, the V gene TRBV7-9; 8 positions agree with TRBD1. Germline V CDR1 and CDR2: SEHNR, FQNEAQ (reference sequence). The ends lost 5 bases at V and 2 bases at J; junction bases unmatched: 2. CDR3 length: 13 residues. CDR3 amino acids: CASSRDRPYEQYF. The CDR3, as DNA: TGTGCCAGCAGCCGGGACAGGCCCTACGAGCAGTACTTC.

The sample holds a few counts of this clone. The genes are TRBV6-1 and TRBJ1-6; 11 nucleotides line up with TRBD1. V shed 7 bases, J shed 10 bases, and the junction held 9 bases outside the gene matches. The CDR3 runs 15 residues. Germline assignment: CDR1 MNHNS and CDR2 SASEGT. The DNA for the CDR3 is TGTGCCAGCACCTACCTTGGGACAGGGGGGTCACCCCTCCACTTT. It yields the protein CASTYLGTGGSPLHF.

This clone was counted once. The CDR3 DNA is TGTGCCAGCAGTGGTAGAGGTCTCTCCTACAATGAGCAGTTCTTC. It translates to CASSGRGLSYNEQFF. The chain couples TRBV2 to TRBJ2-1, with D unclear. The CDR3 runs to 15 residues. Germline V gene lookup returns CDR1 SNHLY and CDR2 FYNNEI. The germline V and J ends were trimmed by 4 bases and 0 bases, with 10 bases remaining between them.

This clone showed up just once. V and J are TRBV28 and TRBJ2-1; 11 nucleotides agree with TRBD2. Germline assignment: CDR1 MDHEN and CDR2 SYDVKM. J gave up 7 bases and V 3 bases, and 8 bases lay outside the gene matches. CDR3 length: 16 residues. CDR3 amino acids: CASSFLSGGARNEQFF. In DNA, the CDR3 is TGTGCCAGCAGTTTCCTTAGCGGGGGGGCGAGGAATGAGCAGTTCTTC.

This chain links TRBV9 with TRBJ1-5, with D perhaps TRBD1 (5 bases). Germline CDR1 SGDLS, CDR2 YYNGEE. Trimming removed 7 bases from V and 2 bases from J, with 16 bases in between. This CDR3 is built from 15 residues. CDR3 sequence: CASLGVRMCNQPQHF. The CDR3 nucleotides are TGTGCCAGCTTGGGGGTTCGTATGTGCAATCAGCCCCAGCATTTT. The full variable domain, its missing parts supplied by reference TRBV9 and TRBJ1-5, is DSGVTQTPKHLITATGQRVTLRCSPRSGDLSVYWYQQSLDQGLQFLIQYYNGEERAKGNILERFSAQQFPDLHSELNLSSLELGDSALYFCASLGVRMCNQPQHFGDGTRLSIL.

V usage is TRBV19 and J usage is TRBJ2-1, with D unclear. The germline V and J ends were trimmed by 5 bases and 0 bases, with 20 bases remaining between them. The CDR3 length is 18 residues. Per germline, CDR1 LNHDA and CDR2 SQIVND (reference sequence). In nucleotides, the CDR3 is TGTGCCAGTAGTTCAGTCCGTATGGCGAGGAGCTCCTACAATGAGCAGTTCTTC. Translated: CASSSVRMARSSYNEQFF.

The sample holds a few counts of this clone. The V call is TRBV7-9, the J call TRBJ1-4; D unresolved. The CDR3 length is 13 residues. CDR1 SEHNR and CDR2 FQNEAQ come from the germline V gene (reference sequence). Trimming removed 2 bases at V and 12 bases at J, with 13 bases between. In DNA form, the CDR3 reads TGTGCCAGCAGCTTAATGTCGGGTAAACAACTGTTTTTT. This encodes CASSLMSGKQLFF.

The chain couples TRBV20-1 to TRBJ2-1, with no clear D. Trimming took off 3 bases at V and 4 bases at J, with 4 bases between the two ends. Looked up from germline, CDR1 is DFQATT and CDR2 is SNEGSKA (reference sequence). This CDR3 contains 11 residues. The CDR3 protein is CSASGYNEQFF. The CDR3 nucleotides are TGCAGTGCTAGCGGTTACAATGAGCAGTTCTTC.

The chain joins TRBV6-4 to TRBJ1-1; D may be TRBD1 (6 bases). This CDR3 has 14 amino acids. Trimming took 5 bases from V and 6 from J, leaving 16 bases between them. The germline V gene encodes CDR1 MRHNA and CDR2 SNTAGT. CDR3 nucleotides: TGTGCCAGCAGTATAGAGGTGGGGGCGGCTGAAGCTTTCTTT. Translated: CASSIEVGAAEAFF.

The sample holds a few counts of this clone. The chain carries TRBV28 and TRBJ1-1; D possibly corresponds to TRBD1 (6 bases). The ends were cut back, 7 bases at V and 4 bases at J, with 19 bases in the middle. Germline V lookup: CDR1 MDHEN, CDR2 SYDVKM. The CDR3 extends over 15 amino acids. The CDR3 protein is CASKGVGGLATEAFF. In nucleotides, the CDR3 is TGTGCCAGCAAGGGAGTCGGGGGGCTCGCCACTGAAGCTTTCTTT.

The rearrangement joins TRBV21-1 to TRBJ2-1; the table gives TRBD2 as D, unverified against the DNA. TRBV21-1 is assigned pseudogene status. This CDR3 comprises 16 residues. The CDR3 nucleotides are TGTGCCAGGACCACCATCCTAGCGGGGCCCTTCGATGAGCAGTTCTTC. It specifies CARTTILAGPFDEQFF.

This chain connects TRBV27 to TRBJ1-1; 7 positions match TRBD1. The length of the CDR3 is 13 residues. The V segment lost 6 bases and the J segment 5 bases; nucleotides outside the gene matches: 6. CDR1 and CDR2 from the germline V gene are MNHEY and SMNVEV (reference sequence). CDR3 bases: TGTGCCAGCAGGCCTCAGGGGGGGACTGAAGCTTTCTTT. This encodes CASRPQGGTEAFF.

The V and J genes are TRBV6-5 and TRBJ2-7; D unresolved. Trimming pared 5 bases from V and 3 bases from J, leaving 14 bases between. CDR1 and CDR2 (germline): MNHEY, SVGAGI. The CDR3 length is 14 residues. CDR3 in amino acids: CASSEFLSNYEQYF. Here the CDR3 DNA reads TGTGCCAGCAGTGAATTCCTGTCTAACTACGAGCAGTACTTC.

J is TRBJ1-1 and V is TRBV19, with 12 nucleotides matching TRBD1. Germline loops: CDR1 LNHDA, CDR2 SQIVND (reference sequence). Unmatched junction bases numbered 4, after V lost 5 bases and J lost 3 bases. The CDR3 runs to 15 residues. CDR3 bases: TGTGCCAGTAGTGGGACAGGGGGCGCGTACACTGAAGCTTTCTTT. Encoded protein: CASSGTGGAYTEAFF.

V gene TRBV30 combines with J gene TRBJ2-7, with D perhaps assigned TRBD1 or TRBD2 (5 bases each). The CDR3 totals 14 residues. V was pared by 5 bases and J by 2 bases, with 16 bases between. Germline V gene lookup returns CDR1 GTSNPN and CDR2 SVGIG (reference sequence). CDR3 nucleotide sequence: TGTGCCTGGTCGGTCGGGGCAGCGCCCTACGAGCAGTACTTC. This encodes CAWSVGAAPYEQYF.

This clone came up once. J is TRBJ2-3 and V is TRBV5-1; the D is unclear. The CDR3 runs to 14 residues. Germline V lookup: CDR1 SGHRS, CDR2 YFSETQ. Trimming stripped 3 bases from V and 2 bases from J, with 10 bases between. As DNA, the CDR3 is TGCGCCAGCAGCTCTAGGACCCCCACAGATACGCAGTATTTT. It is translated as CASSSRTPTDTQYF.

J is TRBJ2-2 and V is TRBV6-5; D might be TRBD2 (5 bases). This CDR3 is 15 amino acids long. CDR1 and CDR2 from the germline V gene are MNHEY and SVGAGI. V lost 2 bases and J lost 1, with 8 bases in between. For the CDR3, the DNA is TGTGCCAGCAGTTACCGGGCGGGGAACACCGGGGAGCTGTTTTTT. Translation gives CASSYRAGNTGELFF.

This chain connects TRBV2 to TRBJ1-1; D uncertain. The germline V gene has CDR1 SNHLY and CDR2 FYNNEI. Trimming removed 1 base from V and 1 base from J, with 7 bases in between. The CDR3 covers 14 residues. CDR3 residues: CASSEGSRNTEAFF. The DNA of the CDR3 is TGTGCCAGCAGTGAAGGATCCAGGAACACTGAAGCTTTCTTT.

The V gene is TRBV29-1, the J gene TRBJ1-6; D uncertain. V dropped 4 bases and J dropped 7 bases, with 11 bases sitting between them. The V gene's germline CDR1 is SQVTM and CDR2 ANQGSEA. This CDR3 has 13 residues. The DNA of the CDR3 is TGCAGCGTTGGTCGTACGGCAAATTCACCCCTCCACTTT. Translating it yields CSVGRTANSPLHF. Variable domain in full (rest from reference TRBV29-1 and TRBJ1-6): SAVISQKPSRDICQRGTSLTIQCQVDSQVTMMFWYRQQPGQSLTLIATANQGSEATYESGFVIDKFPISRPNLTFSTLTVSNMSPEDSSIYLCSVGRTANSPLHFGNGTRLTVT.

This clone has only a few counts. The chain uses TRBV29-1 and TRBJ1-2; TRBD1 is a possible D gene (5 bases). The V end lost 4 bases, the J end lost 1 base, and 13 bases lay between the germline ends. CDR1 is SQVTM and CDR2 is ANQGSEA in the germline V gene. This CDR3 has 14 residues. The CDR3 loop is CSVVSGKSNYGYTF. In DNA form, the CDR3 reads TGCAGCGTTGTATCAGGGAAGAGTAACTATGGCTACACCTTC.

The CDR3 nucleotides read TGTGCCAGCAGTTTAGGTTTGCGGGGGAGGATAGGCTACACCTTC. It is translated as CASSLGLRGRIGYTF. This sequence joins TRBV28 and TRBJ1-2; TRBD1 is a possible D gene (5 bases). Germline CDR1 reads MDHEN; CDR2 reads SYDVKM. This CDR3 region has 15 residues. The V and J ends lost 2 bases and 8 bases respectively, with 18 bases between them.